Listed below are T cell receptor beta chains from one sample, sequenced in a study of identifying expanded T cells in peripheral blood. Only in-frame clones appear in the TCRdb table, and some are missing; sequencing was by immunoSEQ multiplex PCR. The top ten clones hold less than 7% of a sample with about 100,000 clones, approximately 88% of them seen once. The sequenced sample consisted of blood. These TCRs come from a person between 18 and 75 years old in good health. Each CDR3 is given with its conserved first and last residue. D genes are given only for firm matches. Not every row has a clone size; where given, it reads once, few, many or a size class.

TRBJ1-2 | TRBV29-1 | NA | NA | TGCAGCGTTTTAAGGGGATGGGACGGGGACTATGGCTACACCTTC | CSVLRGWDGDYGYTF
TRBJ1-1 | TRBV7-8 | NA | TRBD1 | TGTGCCAGCAGCCCACGGGGACAGCCGAACACTGAAGCTTTCTTT | CASSPRGQPNTEAFF
TRBJ2-5 | TRBV6-1 | once | TRBD1 | TGTGCCAGCAGTGAGGGACAGGGAGTCCAAGAGACCCAGTACTTC | CASSEGQGVQETQYF
TRBJ2-7 | TRBV29-1 | NA | NA | TGCAGCGTTGAAGAAGGATACGAGCAGTACTTC | CSVEEGYEQYF
TRBJ2-7 | TRBV5-6 | NA | NA | TGTGCCAGCAGCTTGTATTCTTCCTACGAGCAGTACTTC | CASSLYSSYEQYF
TRBJ2-3 | TRBV27 | NA | NA | TGTGCCAGCAGTTTTGGTTTCCCCACAGATACGCAGTATTTT | CASSFGFPTDTQYF
TRBJ1-2 | TRBV2 | few | TRBD1 | TGTGCCAGCACTGACAGGGGCGTATATGGCTACACCTTC | CASTDRGVYGYTF
TRBJ1-2 | TRBV5-1 | NA | NA | TGCGCCAGCAGCTTGGGGCAGGTCAGCTATGGCTACACCTTC | CASSLGQVSYGYTF
TRBJ1-5 | TRBV13 | NA | NA | TGTGCCAGCAGCTTAGGGGGGGGCAACAATCAGCCCCAGCATTTT | CASSLGGGNNQPQHF
TRBJ1-2 | TRBV19 | NA | NA | TGTGCCAGTACCCCCTCGGTGTCCGCCTACTATGGCTACACCTTC | CASTPSVSAYYGYTF
TRBJ2-3 | TRBV7-6 | NA | NA | TGTGCCAGCAGCACGGGGGGCACAGATACGCAGTATTTT | CASSTGGTDTQYF
TRBJ2-3 | TRBV4-2 | NA | NA | TGTGCCAGCAGCTCAAGACAGAACCTCCTCACAGATACGCAGTATTTT | CASSSRQNLLTDTQYF
TRBJ1-2 | TRBV14 | NA | NA | TGTGCCAGCAGCCAAGATGGGGAGGCAGGGCAAGGCTACACCTTC | CASSQDGEAGQGYTF
TRBJ1-2 | TRBV30 | NA | NA | TGTGCCTGGAACCGGGGTGTGTACGGCTACACCTTC | CAWNRGVYGYTF
TRBJ2-2 | TRBV2 | NA | NA | TGTGCCAGCAGCATACCCCCCGGGGAGCTGTTTTTT | CASSIPPGELFF
TRBJ1-3 | TRBV25-1 | NA | NA | TGTGCCAGCAGTGACCTTCGGTACTCTGGAAACACCATATATTTT | CASSDLRYSGNTIYF
TRBJ2-2 | TRBV2 | NA | NA | TGTGCCAGCAGCCCCCGACCCGGGGAGCTGTTTTTT | CASSPRPGELFF
TRBJ1-1 | TRBV12-5 | NA | NA | TGTGCTAGTGGTTTGCTGGAGGGCACTGAAGCTTTCTTT | CASGLLEGTEAFF
TRBJ2-2 | TRBV18 | NA | NA | TGTGCCAGCTCACCATGGCAGGGAAGATCGAACACCGGGGAGCTGTTTTTT | CASSPWQGRSNTGELFF
TRBJ1-2 | TRBV5-1 | NA | TRBD1 | TGCGCCAGCAGCTTGGTAGGGACAGGGGTGTATGGCTACACCTTC | CASSLVGTGVYGYTF
TRBJ1-2 | TRBV19 | NA | NA | TGTGCCAGTAGTTTACACCTCGGACATGAGGGCTACACCTTC | CASSLHLGHEGYTF
TRBJ2-7 | TRBV6-1 | NA | TRBD1 | TGTGCCAGCAGTGAAGCGGGGACAGGGGCCTACGAGCAGTACTTC | CASSEAGTGAYEQYF
TRBJ2-2 | TRBV2 | NA | NA | TGTGCCAGCAGTGAAGAAGGGGGGGCCGGGGAGCTGTTTTTT | CASSEEGGAGELFF
TRBJ2-7 | TRBV18 | NA | NA | TGTGCCAGCTCACCAACCTCCAACATGGGAACCTACGAGCAGTACTTC | CASSPTSNMGTYEQYF
TRBJ1-3 | TRBV9 | NA | NA | TGTGCCAGCAGCGTAGGATCCAGGGCTGGAAACACCATATATTTT | CASSVGSRAGNTIYF
TRBJ1-5 | TRBV5-8 | NA | NA | TGTGCCAGCAGCTTGTGGGCAGGGGATCAGCCCCAGCATTTT | CASSLWAGDQPQHF
TRBJ1-4 | TRBV7-9 | NA | NA | TGTGCCAGCAGCTCCGACCGGTCATCGGGAAAACTGTTTTTT | CASSSDRSSGKLFF
TRBJ2-3 | TRBV30 | NA | NA | TGTGCCTGGAGTTTTGGTAGCACAGATACGCAGTATTTT | CAWSFGSTDTQYF
TRBJ1-2 | TRBV2 | NA | TRBD1 | TGTGCCAGCAGTCCCTCCCCCAGGGGGCAACCTAACTATGGCTACACCTTC | CASSPSPRGQPNYGYTF
TRBJ2-5 | TRBV6-5 | NA | TRBD1 | TGTGCCAGCAGTTACTCGGGACAGGGTAGGGAGACCCAGTACTTC | CASSYSGQGRETQYF
TRBJ2-7 | TRBV28 | NA | NA | TGTGCCAGCAGTTTGTGGGCAGGGGCCTCCGAGCAGTACTTC | CASSLWAGASEQYF
TRBJ2-1 | TRBV4-2 | NA | NA | TGTGCCAGCAGCCAAGATCGGACCGGTTTAAGCTCCTACAATGAGCAGTTCTTC | CASSQDRTGLSSYNEQFF
TRBJ2-1 | TRBV30 | NA | NA | TGTGCCTTACCCGCTCGGGGGATAGGGTTCAATGAGCAGTTCTTC | CALPARGIGFNEQFF
TRBJ1-4 | TRBV18 | NA | TRBD1 | TGTGCCAGCTCACCGCGACAGGGCTTTGGGCCTAATGAAAAACTGTTTTTT | CASSPRQGFGPNEKLFF
TRBJ2-2 | TRBV9 | NA | TRBD2 | TGTGCCAGCAGCGCGGTACTAGCGGGAGGTTATCGGACCGGGGAGCTGTTTTTT | CASSAVLAGGYRTGELFF